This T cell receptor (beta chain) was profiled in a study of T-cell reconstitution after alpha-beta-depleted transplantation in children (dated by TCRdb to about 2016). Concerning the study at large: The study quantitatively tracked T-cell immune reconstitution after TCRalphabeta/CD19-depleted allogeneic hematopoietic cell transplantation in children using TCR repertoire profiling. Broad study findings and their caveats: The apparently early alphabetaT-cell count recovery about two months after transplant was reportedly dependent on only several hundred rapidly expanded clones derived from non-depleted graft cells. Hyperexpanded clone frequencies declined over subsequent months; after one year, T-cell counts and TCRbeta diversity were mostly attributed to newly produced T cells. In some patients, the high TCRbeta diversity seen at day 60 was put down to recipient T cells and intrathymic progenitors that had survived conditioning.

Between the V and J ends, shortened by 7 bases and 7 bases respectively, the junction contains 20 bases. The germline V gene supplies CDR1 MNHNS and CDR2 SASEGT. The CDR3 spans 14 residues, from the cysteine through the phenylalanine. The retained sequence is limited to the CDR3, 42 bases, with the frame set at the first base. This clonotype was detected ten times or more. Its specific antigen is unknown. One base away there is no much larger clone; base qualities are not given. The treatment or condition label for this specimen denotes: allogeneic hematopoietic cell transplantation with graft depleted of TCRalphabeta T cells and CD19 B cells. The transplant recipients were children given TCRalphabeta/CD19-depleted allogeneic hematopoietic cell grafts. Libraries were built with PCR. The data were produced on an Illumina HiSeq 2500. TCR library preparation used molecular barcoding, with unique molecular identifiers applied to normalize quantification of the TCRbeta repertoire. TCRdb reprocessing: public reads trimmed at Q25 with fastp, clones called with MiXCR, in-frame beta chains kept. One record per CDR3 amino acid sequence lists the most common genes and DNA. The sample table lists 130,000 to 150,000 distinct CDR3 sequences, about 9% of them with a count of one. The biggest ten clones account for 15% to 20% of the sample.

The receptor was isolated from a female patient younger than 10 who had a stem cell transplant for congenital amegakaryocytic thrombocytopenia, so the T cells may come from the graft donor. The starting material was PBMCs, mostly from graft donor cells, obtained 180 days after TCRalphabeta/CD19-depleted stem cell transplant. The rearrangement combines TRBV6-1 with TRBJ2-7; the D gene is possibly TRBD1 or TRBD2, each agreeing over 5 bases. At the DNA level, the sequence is TGTGCCAGCACCTCCGGGACCTTGCTTAAGGAGCAGTACTTC. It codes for CASTSGTLLKEQYF.